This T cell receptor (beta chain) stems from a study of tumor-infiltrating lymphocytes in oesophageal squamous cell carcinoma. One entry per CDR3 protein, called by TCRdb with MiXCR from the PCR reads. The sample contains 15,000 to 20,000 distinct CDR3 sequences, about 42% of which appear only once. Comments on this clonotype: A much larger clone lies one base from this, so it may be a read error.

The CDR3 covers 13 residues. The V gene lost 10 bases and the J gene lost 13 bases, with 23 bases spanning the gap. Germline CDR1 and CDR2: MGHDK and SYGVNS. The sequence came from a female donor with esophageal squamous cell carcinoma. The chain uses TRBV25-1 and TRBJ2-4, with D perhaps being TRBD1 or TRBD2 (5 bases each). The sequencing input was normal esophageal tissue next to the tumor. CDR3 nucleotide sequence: TGTGCCACCCCGAGGGGCCTCTACAATGAGCAGTACTTC. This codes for CATPRGLYNEQYF.